This entry features one TCR beta chain sequence. There is no known antigen for this receptor. The input lacks base qualities; no much larger clone sits a single base away. These data belong to a study of T-cell reconstitution after alpha-beta-depleted transplantation in children (dated by TCRdb to 2016 to 2018). For the study in its entirety: The study quantitatively tracked T-cell immune reconstitution after TCRalphabeta/CD19-depleted allogeneic hematopoietic cell transplantation in children using TCR repertoire profiling.

Including cysteine and phenylalanine, the CDR3 has 16 amino acids. The CDR3 DNA has 48 bases and is translated from base 1. The library relied on PCR. The sample was run on an Illumina HiSeq 2500. To normalize quantification of the TCRbeta repertoire, the TCR libraries were built with molecular barcoding that relied on unique molecular identifiers. The public reads were reprocessed in TCRdb via fastp at Q25 and MiXCR, keeping in-frame beta chains. Identical CDR3 proteins give one entry, which carries the most common genes and DNA. Recorded for this sample are 490,000 or so distinct CDR3 sequences; around 12% of them occurred a single time. In total, the top ten clones hold about 5.6% of the sample.

Here the chain combines TRBV21-1 and TRBJ2-7; the listed D gene, TRBD1, was not tested against the DNA. TRBV21-1 is a known pseudogene. The receptor's source is a human donor who donated a stem cell graft to a child with combined immunodeficiency. Sequences were derived from PBMCs from the stem cell graft donor, sampled from the stem cell graft. The DNA reads as follows: TGTGCCAGCAGCAAAGCGCCCAGGGCTTCGATGTACGAGCAGTACTTC. This encodes CASSKAPRASMYEQYF.